This T cell receptor beta chain was captured by sequencing in a study of OX40 agonist ivuxolimab in advanced cancers. At the level of the study: Treatment received earlier with anti-PD-1, anti-PD-L1 or anti-CTLA-4 agents was allowed, and approximately 44% had some. Study findings and constraints: In the 0.1-3.0 mg/kg groups, partial responders showed among the lowest expansion. Dose levels from 0.1 to 3.0 mg/kg saw CD4+ and CD8+ blood T cells expand clonally by week 6.

Trimming took off 4 bases at V and 4 bases at J, with 14 bases between the two ends. From germline, CDR1 is SGHRS and CDR2 YFSETQ. This CDR3 has 14 residues. Concerning this clone itself: The antigen remains unidentified.

This table comes from immunoSEQ multiplex PCR, and its TCRdb copy is limited to in-frame clones, with some not included. The table records 10,000 to 15,000 clones, approximately 87% of them present only once. The starting material was CD4+ or CD8+ T cells sorted from blood, obtained in a trial of the OX40 agonist ivuxolimab. This TCR was recovered from an adult with an advanced solid tumor such as melanoma, head and neck, liver or kidney cancer. The V call is TRBV5-1, the J call TRBJ2-5; either TRBD1 or TRBD2 may supply D (5 bases each). The CDR3 reads CASSAEGTGETQYF. CDR3 nucleotides: TGCGCCAGCAGCGCCGAAGGGACCGGAGAGACCCAGTACTTC.